This is a list of T cell receptor beta chains from one sample in a study of monozygotic twins with inflammatory bowel disease. TCRdb reprocessed the 5' RACE reads and stores each CDR3 protein as one record, lacking DNA. The sample's table shows some 150,000 distinct CDR3 sequences. The sample was blood. These receptors came from a human donor with ulcerative colitis or Crohn's disease, or a healthy co-twin of an affected twin (not recorded which). CDR3s include the opening cysteine and the closing phenylalanine or tryptophan.

V gene: TRBV5-4
J gene: TRBJ2-3
CDR3 protein: CASSLGAGGTSADTQYF

V gene: TRBV5-4
J gene: TRBJ1-2
CDR3 protein: CASSLGGFLGYTF

V gene: TRBV5-1
J gene: TRBJ2-1
CDR3 protein: CASSWTSGLSYNEQFF

V gene: TRBV5-5
J gene: TRBJ1-4
CDR3 protein: CASSLVAGSSEKLFF

V gene: TRBV27
J gene: TRBJ1-4
CDR3 protein: CSSSQQGAGEKLFF

V gene: TRBV4-2
J gene: TRBJ2-7
CDR3 protein: CASSQGGNAYEQYF

V gene: TRBV6-2/TRBV6-3
J gene: TRBJ1-5
CDR3 protein: CASSFPPRPQHF

V gene: TRBV10-3
J gene: TRBJ2-3
CDR3 protein: CAINPDRGLLDTQYF

V gene: TRBV12-3/TRBV12-4
J gene: TRBJ1-2
CDR3 protein: CASSLGTGVYGYTF

V gene: TRBV5-5
J gene: TRBJ2-3
CDR3 protein: CASSGWTYSSTDTQYF

V gene: TRBV12-3/TRBV12-4
J gene: TRBJ1-5
CDR3 protein: CASSSRLARGSRNQPQHF

V gene: TRBV24-1
J gene: TRBJ1-4
CDR3 protein: CATSPGTGAAANEKLFF

V gene: TRBV4-2
J gene: TRBJ1-1
CDR3 protein: CASSQVDRADTEAFF

V gene: TRBV7-3
J gene: TRBJ2-1
CDR3 protein: CASSVAGERYNEQFF

V gene: TRBV6-2/TRBV6-3
J gene: TRBJ2-4
CDR3 protein: CASSYSASGRAGDIQYF

V gene: TRBV3-1
J gene: TRBJ1-6
CDR3 protein: CASSQKGPFYNSPLHF

V gene: TRBV5-1
J gene: TRBJ1-4
CDR3 protein: CASSSGQWEEKLFF

V gene: TRBV5-1
J gene: TRBJ1-2
CDR3 protein: CASSSGQIRANYGYTF

V gene: TRBV29-1
J gene: TRBJ1-4
CDR3 protein: CSVRTGGREKLFF

V gene: TRBV20-1
J gene: TRBJ2-7
CDR3 protein: CSGRGVERGYEQYF

V gene: TRBV11-2
J gene: TRBJ1-5
CDR3 protein: CASSLLRNQPQHF

V gene: TRBV6-5
J gene: TRBJ2-5
CDR3 protein: CASSFLPDRVETQYF

V gene: TRBV5-5
J gene: TRBJ1-4
CDR3 protein: CASNQGEMPSEKLFF

V gene: TRBV7-9
J gene: TRBJ2-7
CDR3 protein: CASSLTIREQYF

V gene: TRBV4-3
J gene: TRBJ2-3
CDR3 protein: CASSQDREGVVGTQYF

V gene: TRBV20-1
J gene: TRBJ2-1
CDR3 protein: CSASGTLSSSYNEQFF

V gene: TRBV14
J gene: TRBJ2-2
CDR3 protein: CASSQDHGVNNGELFF

V gene: TRBV5-5
J gene: TRBJ2-5
CDR3 protein: CASSLTIRTVQETQYF

V gene: TRBV9
J gene: TRBJ1-1
CDR3 protein: CASSQIQGTEAFF

V gene: TRBV3-1
J gene: TRBJ1-1
CDR3 protein: CASSRGHLNTEAFF

V gene: TRBV6-2/TRBV6-3
J gene: TRBJ2-7
CDR3 protein: CASTPPGTGGRYEQYF

V gene: TRBV7-2
J gene: TRBJ2-1
CDR3 protein: CASSSPAHYNEQFF

V gene: TRBV12-3/TRBV12-4
J gene: TRBJ1-1
CDR3 protein: CASSFQGPTEAFF

V gene: TRBV3-1
J gene: TRBJ2-1
CDR3 protein: CASSQEGSIVYNEQFF

V gene: TRBV5-1
J gene: TRBJ2-4
CDR3 protein: CASSSAGDSRRLAKNIQYF